These 30 T cell receptor beta chains originate from one sample sequenced in a study (TCRdb year 2016). The library was generated by RT-PCR. Sequencing instrument: Illumina MiSeq. Starting from the raw public reads, TCRdb applied fastp trimming at Q25, assembled clones with MiXCR and retained in-frame beta chains. For every CDR3 protein sequence, its rows merge into one entry that carries the most common genes and DNA. Here the sample has fewer than 800,000 distinct CDR3 sequences; 14% occur a single time. Roughly 4% of the sample goes to the ten largest clones. Sequencing was performed on memory CD4+ T cells from blood. The receptors were gathered from a female donor in good health, serving as a healthy control.

Many counts were recorded for this clonotype. The chain has TRBV12-3 or TRBV12-4 and TRBJ1-2; tentative D call: TRBD1 (5 bases). There are 15 residues in the CDR3. The V and J ends lost 3 bases and 1 base respectively, with 12 bases between them. CDR3 loop: CASSLYGTGNYGYTF. CDR3 sequence (DNA): TGTGCCAGCAGTTTGTACGGGACCGGTAACTATGGCTACACCTTC.

This clonotype showed up just a few times. V and J are TRBV27 and TRBJ1-4; D may be TRBD1 (5 bases). Trimming pared 1 base from V and 7 bases from J, leaving 7 bases between. Germline CDR1 is MNHEY and CDR2 is SMNVEV (reference sequence). The CDR3 covers 13 residues. Written as DNA, the CDR3 is TGTGCCAGCAGTTTATGGGGGGGTGAAAAACTGTTTTTT. Its translation is CASSLWGGEKLFF.

The chain employs TRBV4-2 and TRBJ2-3; D gene uncertain. Germline V gene data show CDR1 as LGHNA and CDR2 as YNFKEQ. The V gene lost 1 base and the J gene lost 0 bases, with 8 bases spanning the gap. CDR3 size: 15 residues. Here the CDR3 DNA reads TGTGCCAGCAGCCAAGTTGCGACTAGCACAGATACGCAGTATTTT. Residues: CASSQVATSTDTQYF.

In DNA form, the CDR3 reads TGTGCCAGCAGTGAAGCGGGGATCATATGGGTGGACTCCACAGATACGCAGTATTTT. As protein: CASSEAGIIWVDSTDTQYF. The chain couples TRBV6-1 to TRBJ2-3; D perhaps matches TRBD2 (5 bases). Trimming took 0 bases from V and 2 from J, leaving 21 bases between them. Germline lookup yields CDR1 MNHNS and CDR2 SASEGT. This CDR3 comprises 19 residues.

This clonotype has at least ten counts. The chain uses TRBV20-1 and TRBJ2-3; TRBD2 matches 10 bases. V lost 1 base to trimming and J lost 6 bases; unmatched junction nucleotides: 4. Germline CDR1 DFQATT, CDR2 SNEGSKA (reference sequence). The CDR3 is 14 amino acids. CDR3 region: CSARGAGGLDTQYF. The CDR3 DNA reads TGCAGTGCTAGAGGAGCGGGGGGGTTGGATACGCAGTATTTT.

The chain carries TRBV20-1 and TRBJ2-7, with D unresolved. The V and J ends lost 6 bases and 7 bases respectively, with 16 bases between them. In germline, CDR1 is DFQATT, CDR2 SNEGSKA (reference sequence). This CDR3 has 12 amino acids. In DNA form, the CDR3 reads TGCAGTGCCTCCCTACCTCGTGGGGAGCAGTACTTC. Its translation: CSASLPRGEQYF.

The chain carries TRBV6-5 and TRBJ2-3; 14 positions agree with TRBD2. Germline CDR1 MNHEY, CDR2 SVGAGI. V gave up 6 bases and J gave up 4 bases; unmatched junction bases: 9. This CDR3 spans 17 amino acids. The DNA of the CDR3 is TGTGCCAGCAGCTATCCTGGGACTAGCGGGAGCGCAGATACGCAGTATTTT. It is translated as CASSYPGTSGSADTQYF.

This clonotype showed up many times. CDR3 DNA: TGCGCCAGCAGCTCCCTCGGCGGGGGGAGAACAGATACGCAGTATTTT. Translated, it gives CASSSLGGGRTDTQYF. The chain uses TRBV5-1 and TRBJ2-3, with TRBD2 matching over 8 bases. The V gene's germline CDR1 is SGHRS and CDR2 YFSETQ. The length of the CDR3 is 16 residues. The V gene end was trimmed by 3 bases and the J gene end by 3 bases; junction bases not matched to a gene: 9.

This clonotype was counted only a few times. This chain joins TRBV19 and TRBJ2-7; a possible D gene is TRBD1 (7 bases). With 3 bases removed from V and 2 bases from J, the gap between germline ends came to 20 bases. Per the germline V gene, CDR1 is LNHDA and CDR2 is SQIVND (reference sequence). The CDR3 covers 17 residues. CDR3 in DNA: TGTGCCAGTAGTATCTCCGGGCCAGGGGGGCGACCCTACGAGCAGTACTTC. This encodes CASSISGPGGRPYEQYF.

This clonotype turned up a few times. The chain joins TRBV7-9 to TRBJ2-1, with 8 bases that match TRBD1. With 7 bases clipped from V and 6 bases from J, the junction kept 14 bases outside the gene matches. Germline V CDR1 and CDR2: SEHNR, FQNEAQ (reference sequence). CDR3 size: 16 residues. The CDR3 protein is CASIQGAGGSSNEQFF. In DNA form, the CDR3 reads TGTGCCAGCATTCAGGGGGCAGGGGGCTCGAGCAATGAGCAGTTCTTC. The variable domain in full, with the rest retrieved from reference TRBV7-9 and TRBJ2-1, is DTGVSQNPRHKITKRGQNVTFRCDPISEHNRLYWYRQTLGQGPEFLTYFQNEAQLEKSRLLSDRFSAERPKGSFSTLEIQRTEQGDSAMYLCASIQGAGGSSNEQFFGPGTRLTVL.

The chain recombines TRBV29-1 with TRBJ2-7; 8 bases are shared with TRBD1. After removal of 2 bases from V and 5 bases from J, the junction contained 8 bases not matched to a gene. The CDR3 covers 14 residues. Germline values: CDR1 SQVTM, CDR2 ANQGSEA. The CDR3 region is CSVEPGRGLDEQYF. CDR3 in DNA: TGCAGCGTTGAACCTGGCAGGGGGCTGGACGAGCAGTACTTC.

This clonotype was counted between two and nine times. The CDR3, as DNA: TGTGCCAGCAGCTTAGGGGGGCACTCTGGAAACACCATATATTTT. Its protein is CASSLGGHSGNTIYF. The chain couples TRBV7-8 to TRBJ1-3; TRBD1 might be the D (6 bases). From germline, CDR1 is SGHVS and CDR2 FQNEAQ. V lost 1 base, J lost 0 bases, and 7 bases lay in between. This CDR3 comprises 15 residues.

This clonotype has at least ten counts. The chain employs TRBV3-1 and TRBJ2-7; unclear D gene. Germline V CDR1 and CDR2: LGHDT, YNNKEL (reference sequence). The CDR3 contains 11 residues. V lost 0 bases and J lost 4, with 1 base in between. CDR3 sequence (DNA): TGTGCCAGCAGCCAAGAGTACGAGCAGTACTTC. It is translated as CASSQEYEQYF.

Many counts were recorded for this clonotype. The chain recombines TRBV15 with TRBJ2-5; no reliable D call. Between the trimmed V and J ends, which lost 6 bases and 4 bases, there was a span of 6 bases. In germline, CDR1 is LNHNV, CDR2 YYDKDF (reference sequence). The CDR3 has 11 residues. This CDR3 reads CATSTAETQYF. The CDR3 DNA follows: TGTGCCACCAGTACAGCAGAGACCCAGTACTTC. Together with reference TRBV15 and TRBJ2-5, the CDR3 gives the full variable domain: DAMVIQNPRYQVTQFGKPVTLSCSQTLNHNVMYWYQQKSSQAPKLLFHYYDKDFNNEADTPDNFQSRRPNTSFCFLDIRSPGLGDTAMYLCATSTAETQYFGPGTRLLVL.

This chain joins TRBV30 and TRBJ2-7; D unresolved. The CDR3 totals 14 residues. Looked up from germline, CDR1 is GTSNPN and CDR2 is SVGIG (reference sequence). Trimming removed 2 bases at V and 5 bases at J, with 16 bases between. The CDR3 loop reads CAWSSVMGSDEQYF. CDR3 DNA: TGTGCCTGGAGTAGTGTAATGGGTTCAGACGAGCAGTACTTC.

This clonotype was counted ten times or more. This sequence joins TRBV24-1 and TRBJ2-4; D is perhaps TRBD2 (5 bases). Germline V lookup: CDR1 KGHDR, CDR2 SFDVKD. There are 12 residues in the CDR3. Trimming took 7 bases from V and 6 from J, leaving 9 bases between them. DNA for the CDR3: TGTGCCACCAGCGAAGAGGGAAACATTCAGTACTTC. It yields the protein CATSEEGNIQYF.

This clonotype has more than one count but fewer than ten. V is TRBV20-1 and J is TRBJ2-1; D possibly corresponds to TRBD2 (5 bases). The length of the CDR3 is 14 residues. The V end lost 4 bases, the J end lost 5 bases, and 15 bases lay between the germline ends. Per the germline V gene, CDR1 is DFQATT and CDR2 is SNEGSKA (reference sequence). The CDR3 DNA sequence: TGCAGTGCTACGACCCCCGGGCGGGACAATGAGCAGTTCTTC. Its protein product is CSATTPGRDNEQFF.

The chain employs TRBV15 and TRBJ1-5; 7 bases map to TRBD1. The CDR3 runs 16 residues. The germline CDR1 and CDR2 sequences are LNHNV and YYDKDF (reference sequence). The J segment lost 2 bases and the V segment lost 3 bases, leaving 7 bases of the junction unmatched. CDR3 amino acids: CATSSDDRAGNQPQHF. CDR3 DNA sequence: TGTGCCACCAGCAGTGATGACAGGGCTGGCAATCAGCCCCAGCATTTT.

This clonotype was seen more than once but under ten times. The J gene is TRBJ1-1, the V gene TRBV12-3 or TRBV12-4; D is uncertain. Trimming removed 7 bases from V and 1 base from J, with 16 bases in between. CDR3 length: 15 amino acids. This CDR3 reads CASTPVGQGNTEAFF. The CDR3 DNA reads as TGTGCCAGCACTCCCGTGGGCCAAGGGAACACTGAAGCTTTCTTT.

The table lists this clonotype with many counts. V gene TRBV6-5 combines with J gene TRBJ2-4; the match to TRBD1 covers 8 bases. The CDR3 has 15 amino acids. The V segment lost 6 bases and the J segment 3 bases; nucleotides outside the gene matches: 7. Germline CDR1 MNHEY, CDR2 SVGAGI. The CDR3 protein is CASRTDRGGKNIQYF. The CDR3 coding sequence is TGTGCCAGCAGGACAGACAGGGGAGGCAAAAACATTCAGTACTTC.

The chain couples TRBV2 to TRBJ2-7; 14 bases align to TRBD2. Germline CDR1 and CDR2: SNHLY and FYNNEI. The CDR3 runs to 15 residues. The trim removed 7 bases at V and 9 bases at J, leaving 11 bases unmatched. CDR3 amino acids: CASTNFETSGRGQYF. CDR3 bases: TGTGCCAGCACCAATTTTGAGACTAGCGGGAGGGGGCAGTACTTC.

In this sample, this clonotype turned up a few times. V usage is TRBV27 and J usage is TRBJ1-6, with 9 bases fitting TRBD1. This CDR3 contains 14 residues. The trim removed 5 bases at V and 14 bases at J, leaving 10 bases unmatched. From germline, CDR1 is MNHEY and CDR2 SMNVEV (reference sequence). The CDR3 nucleotides read TGTGCCAGCAGTCTGGACAGGGGAAGAGGGGCCCTCCACTTT. Its translation is CASSLDRGRGALHF.

In this sample, this clonotype turned up a few times. The chain uses TRBV5-6 and TRBJ1-4, with D maybe TRBD1 (5 bases). Germline V gives CDR1 SGHDT, CDR2 YYEEEE. The length of the CDR3 is 14 residues. V was clipped by 1 base and J by 8 bases, with 12 bases between them. CDR3 coding DNA: TGTGCCAGCAGCTTGCCGGGGGGTTGGGAAAAACTGTTTTTT. Translating it yields CASSLPGGWEKLFF.

In this sample, this clonotype turned up many times. The rearrangement joins TRBV6-2 or TRBV6-3 to TRBJ2-5; D is perhaps TRBD1 (5 bases). The CDR3 is made up of 14 amino acids. V was pared by 5 bases and J by 1 base, with 11 bases between. Germline V gene lookup returns CDR1 MNHEY and CDR2 SVGEGT. This chain's CDR3 is CASSNRGGQETQYF. DNA for the CDR3: TGTGCCAGCAGTAATAGGGGCGGCCAAGAGACCCAGTACTTC.

This chain links TRBV12-3 or TRBV12-4 with TRBJ2-3; weak D call: TRBD2 (6 bases). The CDR3 consists of 13 residues. Deletions cut 8 bases from V and 8 bases from J, with 17 bases between. The CDR3 DNA sequence: TGTGCCAGCGGCCGGGACTCTGCTGGTACGCAGTATTTT. The encoded protein is CASGRDSAGTQYF.

A few counts support this clonotype. The chain couples TRBV20-1 to TRBJ2-3; 8 bases agree with TRBD2. Germline V gives CDR1 DFQATT, CDR2 SNEGSKA (reference sequence). The CDR3 length is 13 residues. Trimming removed 8 bases from V and 1 base from J; junction bases left unmatched: 5. The CDR3 here is CSPGRGGTDTQYF. In nucleotides, the CDR3 is TGCAGTCCAGGGCGGGGGGGCACAGATACGCAGTATTTT.

Comment on this clonotype: A much larger clone sits a single nucleotide away, making a read error possible. The J gene is TRBJ1-5, the V gene TRBV12-3 or TRBV12-4; maybe TRBD1 (6 bases). The CDR3 consists of 13 residues. The CDR3 bases are TGTGCCAGCAGAACAGGGTTAGATCAGCCCCAGCGTTTT. Translation: CASRTGLDQPQRF.

This clonotype appeared a few times. The chain joins TRBV4-3 to TRBJ1-2; 8 nucleotides line up with TRBD1. The V gene end was trimmed by 0 bases and the J gene end by 12 bases; junction bases not matched to a gene: 6. Per the germline V gene, CDR1 is LGHNA and CDR2 is YSLEER. This CDR3 is 13 amino acids long. This chain's CDR3 is CASSQDLRGQNTF. The CDR3 nucleotides read TGCGCCAGCAGCCAAGATCTCAGGGGGCAAAACACCTTC.

This clonotype occurred many times. This chain joins TRBV20-1 and TRBJ2-5, with D possibly being TRBD1 or TRBD2 (5 bases each). CDR1 is DFQATT and CDR2 is SNEGSKA in the germline V gene (reference sequence). This CDR3 has 15 amino acids. Trimming cost V 0 bases and J 5 bases, with 16 bases left between them. The CDR3 coding sequence is TGCAGTGCTAGAGATCCGGGGTCGTCAGGGGAGACCCAGTACTTC. Translating it yields CSARDPGSSGETQYF.

This clonotype has a count of ten or more. The chain recombines TRBV29-1 with TRBJ1-1, with D uncertain. This CDR3 has 13 residues. The germline CDR1 and CDR2 sequences are SQVTM and ANQGSEA. V was cut by 3 bases and J by 1 base, with 9 bases left in between. In DNA form, the CDR3 reads TGCAGCGTTGAGGGGATCCAGAACACTGAAGCTTTCTTT. It specifies CSVEGIQNTEAFF.